These 8 T cell receptor beta chains share one sample of origin, sequenced in a study of shared clonotypes between healthy human individuals. Naivety among CD8 cells was defined by CD45RO negativity and positive CCR7 selection, thereby excluding terminally differentiated effector memory CD45RA+ cells. Here immunoSEQ multiplex PCR was the method, and the copy in TCRdb shows in-frame clones only, minus some. This sample has hundreds of thousands of clones, with approximately 96% found just once. Sequences were obtained from naive CD8+ T cells sorted from blood. The source is a woman in her thirties in good health.

The chain is built from TRBV5-1 and TRBJ2-3; possibly TRBD1 for D (5 bases). V was shortened by 4 bases and J by 2 bases, with 11 bases between the two germline ends. Germline V gene data show CDR1 as SGHRS and CDR2 as YFSETQ. The CDR3 length is 14 residues. CDR3: CASSPSGITDTQYF. In nucleotides, the CDR3 is TGCGCCAGCAGCCCATCAGGGATCACAGATACGCAGTATTTT.

The rearrangement links TRBV28 to TRBJ2-7, with D possibly being TRBD1 (6 bases). This CDR3 has 14 residues. The germline gives CDR1 MDHEN, CDR2 SYDVKM. V was clipped by 10 bases and J by 3 bases, with 19 bases between them. CDR3 in DNA: TGTGCCACCAACCACCGGGACACAAGCTACGAGCAGTACTTC. It yields the protein CATNHRDTSYEQYF.

V and J are TRBV19 and TRBJ1-1, with 7 bases fitting TRBD1. The CDR3 runs to 15 residues. V trimming: 2 bases; J trimming: 10 bases; junction bases outside the gene matches: 13. Germline V gives CDR1 LNHDA, CDR2 SQIVND (reference sequence). DNA of the CDR3: TGTGCCAGTAGTATACCTTCAGGGACAGCCCTAGGAGCTTTCTTT. It encodes CASSIPSGTALGAFF.

V is TRBV2 and J is TRBJ2-7; TRBD2 matches 7 bases. The junction had 5 bases not matched to a gene; V was cut back by 1 base and J by 2 bases. CDR1 and CDR2 from the germline V gene are SNHLY and FYNNEI. The CDR3 runs to 15 residues. The CDR3 nucleotides are TGTGCCAGCAGTGAAGTCCTAGCGGTACCCTACGAGCAGTACTTC. Amino acid sequence: CASSEVLAVPYEQYF.

The gene calls are TRBV1 and TRBJ2-1; TRBD2, as called in the table, went unchecked against the DNA. TRBV1 is designated a pseudogene. This CDR3 has 16 residues. The CDR3 loop reads CTSSQDPGSSYNEQFF. In DNA, the CDR3 is TGCACCAGCAGCCAAGATCCGGGGTCCTCCTACAATGAGCAGTTCTTC.

V and J are TRBV27 and TRBJ1-1, with a weak D call TRBD1 (5 bases). The CDR3 covers 15 residues. V gave up 4 bases and J gave up 5 bases, with 17 bases separating them. CDR1 and CDR2 (germline): MNHEY, SMNVEV (reference sequence). The CDR3 DNA sequence: TGTGCCAGCAGTTCTTTGGGACTCCTGAGTACTGAAGCTTTCTTT. Encoded protein: CASSSLGLLSTEAFF.

The V call is TRBV28, the J call TRBJ2-1; TRBD2 agrees at 9 bases. CDR1 and CDR2 from the germline V gene are MDHEN and SYDVKM. CDR3 length equals 16 residues. V shed 6 bases and J 1 base; nucleotides not matched to a gene: 7. The CDR3 region has the DNA TGTGCCAGCAGCTCCCAGCGGGAGGAGTCCTACAATGAGCAGTTCTTC. Translating it yields CASSSQREESYNEQFF.

The chain is built from TRBV9 and TRBJ2-7, with a tentative D call TRBD2 (5 bases). The CDR3 length is 13 residues. CDR1 SGDLS and CDR2 YYNGEE come from the germline V gene. The germline V and J ends were trimmed by 0 bases and 5 bases, with 9 bases remaining between them. The CDR3 reads CASSVGGLNEQYF. In DNA form, the CDR3 reads TGTGCCAGCAGCGTAGGAGGGCTCAACGAGCAGTACTTC.